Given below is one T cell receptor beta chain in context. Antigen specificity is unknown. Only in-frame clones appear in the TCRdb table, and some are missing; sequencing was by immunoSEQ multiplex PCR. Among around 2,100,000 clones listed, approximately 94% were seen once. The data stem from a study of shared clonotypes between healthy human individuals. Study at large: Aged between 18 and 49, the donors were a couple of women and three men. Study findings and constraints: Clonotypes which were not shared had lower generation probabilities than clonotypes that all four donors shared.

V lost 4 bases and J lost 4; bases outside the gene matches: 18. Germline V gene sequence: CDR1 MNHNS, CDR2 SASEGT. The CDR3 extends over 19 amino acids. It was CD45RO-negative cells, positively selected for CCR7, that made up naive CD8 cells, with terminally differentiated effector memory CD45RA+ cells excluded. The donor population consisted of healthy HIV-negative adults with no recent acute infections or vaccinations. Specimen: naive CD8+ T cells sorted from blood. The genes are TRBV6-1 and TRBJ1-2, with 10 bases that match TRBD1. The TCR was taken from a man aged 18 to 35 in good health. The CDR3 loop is CASSAWPGDRGSYAYGYTF. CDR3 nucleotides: TGTGCCAGCAGTGCTTGGCCGGGGGACAGGGGTTCCTATGCCTATGGCTACACCTTC.